This TCR beta chain was recovered during a study of human versus mouse CDR3 diversity and MHC coevolution. Broader study findings: Compared with mice, human CDR3s carried more deletions and insertions on average.

The CDR3 loop spans 15 amino acids. CDR1 and CDR2 from the germline V gene are SGHTA and FQGNSA. Trimming took off 5 bases at V and 3 bases at J, with 16 bases between the two ends. About this clone: Its antigen is unknown.

Data came from immunoSEQ multiplex PCR; TCRdb stores just in-frame clones and leaves some out. The sample lists roughly 80,000 clones, 85% to 95% occurring once. Sequencing was done on a sample of naive CD4+ T cells from blood. As for subset: CD45RO-negative CD62L-positive naive CD4 T cells. This chain connects TRBV7-2 to TRBJ1-2; tentative D call: TRBD1 (5 bases). This TCR was sampled from a person between 30 and 69 years old in good health. The DNA for the CDR3 is TGTGCCAGCAGCCCCTCGCGGCTAGGGGACTATGGCTACACCTTC. Translated, it gives CASSPSRLGDYGYTF.